A few counts support the clone carrying this T cell receptor (beta chain). The sample is drawn from a study of blood T cells in healthy people across ages. Isolation per sample recovered at least 7 million PBMCs. Next came a second PCR, run for about 7 to 12 cycles, which used a sample-barcoded 5' primer along with a J-beta primer mix. TCRdb re-called the 5' RACE reads with MiXCR, one entry per CDR3 protein. The sample shows about 1.4 million distinct CDR3 sequences, approximately 59% of them seen only once. Germline CDR1 reads MNHEY; CDR2 reads SVGAGI. V shed 0 bases and J shed 8 bases, with 13 bases lying between them. The CDR3 is made up of 14 amino acids.

Source material: blood. This TCR was sampled from a man younger than 30 in good health. This sequence joins TRBV6-5 and TRBJ1-2; no clear D. This chain's CDR3 is CASSYSPREGGYTF. The CDR3 DNA reads as TGTGCCAGCAGTTACTCTCCCCGGGAGGGAGGCTACACCTTC.